This T cell receptor (beta chain) was identified in a study of T cell responses to AZD1222 COVID-19 vaccine. Germline lookup yields CDR1 SGHAT and CDR2 FQNNGV. There are 14 residues in the CDR3. The V end was cut by 4 bases, the J end by 0 bases, with 9 bases between. Study-wide points: Compared with day 0, the breadth and depth of the Spike-specific TCR repertoire rose significantly after two doses of AZD1222. Donors, mostly white British, included more females; clonal diversity was possibly underestimated.

This clone turned up a few times. Antigen: not known. Profiled with immunoSEQ multiplex PCR; TCRdb holds only in-frame clones, not every one. The sample consists of roughly 28,000 clones, 89% of them appearing once. The material sequenced was peripheral blood, taken on day 0 of AZD1222 vaccination. The chain carries TRBV11-2 and TRBJ1-2; no definite D call. The TCR was taken from an adult in good health. The CDR3 DNA reads TGTGCCAGCAGCTCGGAAAGGACTAACTATGGCTACACCTTC. Protein: CASSSERTNYGYTF.